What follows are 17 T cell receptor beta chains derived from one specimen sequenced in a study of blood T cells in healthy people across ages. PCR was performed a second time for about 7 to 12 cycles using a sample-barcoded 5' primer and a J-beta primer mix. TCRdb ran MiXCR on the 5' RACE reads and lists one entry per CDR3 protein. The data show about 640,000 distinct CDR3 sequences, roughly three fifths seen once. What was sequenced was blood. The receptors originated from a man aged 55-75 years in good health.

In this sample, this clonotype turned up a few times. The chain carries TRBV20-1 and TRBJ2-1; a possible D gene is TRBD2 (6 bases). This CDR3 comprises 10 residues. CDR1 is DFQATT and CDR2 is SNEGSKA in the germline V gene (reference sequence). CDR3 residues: CAVGTHEQFF. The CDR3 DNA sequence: TGCGCGGTTGGGACTCACGAGCAGTTCTTC.

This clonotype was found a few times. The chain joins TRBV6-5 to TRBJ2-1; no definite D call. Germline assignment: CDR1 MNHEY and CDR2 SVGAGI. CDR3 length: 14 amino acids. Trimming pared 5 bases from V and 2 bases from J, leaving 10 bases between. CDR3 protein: CASSGAVPYNEQFF. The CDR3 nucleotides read TGTGCCAGCAGTGGCGCTGTCCCCTACAATGAGCAGTTCTTC.

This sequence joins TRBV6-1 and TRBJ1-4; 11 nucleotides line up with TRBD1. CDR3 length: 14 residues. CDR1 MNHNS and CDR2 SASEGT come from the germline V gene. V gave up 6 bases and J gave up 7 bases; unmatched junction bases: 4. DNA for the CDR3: TGTGCCAGCAGCGCGGACAGGGGGCGTGAAAAACTGTTTTTT. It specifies CASSADRGREKLFF.

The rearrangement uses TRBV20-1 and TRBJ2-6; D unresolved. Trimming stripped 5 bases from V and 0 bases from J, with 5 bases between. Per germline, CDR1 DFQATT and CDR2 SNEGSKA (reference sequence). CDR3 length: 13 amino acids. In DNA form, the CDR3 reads TGCAGTGCTTGGAACTCTGGGGCCAACGTCCTGACTTTC. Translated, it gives CSAWNSGANVLTF.

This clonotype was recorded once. The CDR3 sequence: CASSYRTSGDTQYF. Written as DNA, the CDR3 is TGCGCCAGCAGTTACCGGACTTCGGGAGATACGCAGTATTTT. V gene TRBV4-1 combines with J gene TRBJ2-3; the D gene is possibly TRBD2 (5 bases). Germline CDR1 and CDR2: MGHRA and YSYEKL. V shed 6 bases and J shed 5 bases, with 15 bases lying between them. This CDR3 contains 14 residues.

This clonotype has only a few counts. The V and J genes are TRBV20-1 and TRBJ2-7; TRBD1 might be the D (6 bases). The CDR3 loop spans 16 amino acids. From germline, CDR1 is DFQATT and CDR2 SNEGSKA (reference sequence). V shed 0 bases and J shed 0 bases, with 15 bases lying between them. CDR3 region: CSARDRKGGGSYEQYF. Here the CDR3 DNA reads TGCAGTGCTAGAGATCGAAAAGGGGGTGGCTCCTACGAGCAGTACTTC.

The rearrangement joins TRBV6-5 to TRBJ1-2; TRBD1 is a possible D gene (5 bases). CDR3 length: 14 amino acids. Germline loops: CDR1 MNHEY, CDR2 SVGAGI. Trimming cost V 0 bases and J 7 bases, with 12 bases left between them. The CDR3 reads CASSYSGGARGYTF. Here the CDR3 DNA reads TGTGCCAGCAGTTACTCGGGAGGGGCGCGTGGCTACACCTTC.

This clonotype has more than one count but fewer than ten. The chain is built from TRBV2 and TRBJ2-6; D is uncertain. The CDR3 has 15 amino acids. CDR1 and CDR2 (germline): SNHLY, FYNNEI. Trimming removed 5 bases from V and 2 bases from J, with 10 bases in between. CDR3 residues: CASSLVRTGANVLTF. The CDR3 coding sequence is TGTGCCAGCAGTTTAGTTAGGACTGGGGCCAACGTCCTGACTTTC.

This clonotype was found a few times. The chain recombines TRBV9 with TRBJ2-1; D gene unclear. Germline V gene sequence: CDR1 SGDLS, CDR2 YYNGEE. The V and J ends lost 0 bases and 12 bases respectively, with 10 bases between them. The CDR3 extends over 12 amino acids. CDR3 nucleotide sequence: TGTGCCAGCAGCGTAGTAATGGGGTCGCAGTTCTTC. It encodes CASSVVMGSQFF.

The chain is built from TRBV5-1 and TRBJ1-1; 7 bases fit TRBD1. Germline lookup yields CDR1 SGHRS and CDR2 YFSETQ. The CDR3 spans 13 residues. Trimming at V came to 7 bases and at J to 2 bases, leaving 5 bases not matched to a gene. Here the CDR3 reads CASGRDSNTEAFF. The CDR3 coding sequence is TGCGCCAGCGGCCGGGACAGCAACACTGAAGCTTTCTTT.

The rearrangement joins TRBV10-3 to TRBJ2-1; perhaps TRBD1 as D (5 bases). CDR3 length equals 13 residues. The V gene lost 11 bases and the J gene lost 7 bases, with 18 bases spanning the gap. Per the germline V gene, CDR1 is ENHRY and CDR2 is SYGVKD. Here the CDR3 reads CASTGDMGNEQFF. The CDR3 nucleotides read TGTGCCTCAACAGGCGACATGGGGAATGAGCAGTTCTTC.

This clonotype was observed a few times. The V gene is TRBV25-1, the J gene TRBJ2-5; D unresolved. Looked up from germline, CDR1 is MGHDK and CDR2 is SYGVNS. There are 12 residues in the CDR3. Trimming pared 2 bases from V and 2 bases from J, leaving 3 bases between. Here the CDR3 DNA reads TGTGCCAGCAGTGAAAGACAAGAGACCCAGTACTTC. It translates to CASSERQETQYF.

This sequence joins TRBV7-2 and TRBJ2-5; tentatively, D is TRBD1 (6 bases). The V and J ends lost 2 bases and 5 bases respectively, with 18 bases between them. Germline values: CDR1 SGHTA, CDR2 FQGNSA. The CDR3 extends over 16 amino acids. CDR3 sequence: CASSLTAQGLEETQYF. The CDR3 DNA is TGTGCCAGCAGCTTAACGGCACAGGGATTGGAGGAGACCCAGTACTTC.

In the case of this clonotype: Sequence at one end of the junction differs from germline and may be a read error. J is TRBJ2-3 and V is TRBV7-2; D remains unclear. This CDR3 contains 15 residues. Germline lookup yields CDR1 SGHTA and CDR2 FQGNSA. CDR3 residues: CVSSLDLVSTDTQYF. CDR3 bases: TGTGTCAGCAGCCTAGATCTAGTGAGCACAGATACGCAGTATTTT. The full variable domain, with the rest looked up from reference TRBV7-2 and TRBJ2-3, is GAGVSQSPSNKVTEKGKDVELRCDPISGHTALYWYRQSLGQGLEFLIYFQGNSAPDKSGLPSDRFSAERTGGSVSTLTIQRTQQEDSAVYLCVSSLDLVSTDTQYFGPGTRLTVL.

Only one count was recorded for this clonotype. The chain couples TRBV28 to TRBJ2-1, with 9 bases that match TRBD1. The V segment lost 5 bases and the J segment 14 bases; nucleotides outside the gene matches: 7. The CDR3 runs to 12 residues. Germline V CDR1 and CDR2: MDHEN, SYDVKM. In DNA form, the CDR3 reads TGTGCCAGCAGTAGCCGGGACAGGGACAAGTTCTTC. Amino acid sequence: CASSSRDRDKFF. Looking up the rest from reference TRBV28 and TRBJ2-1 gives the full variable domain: DVKVTQSSRYLVKRTGEKVFLECVQDMDHENMFWYRQDPGLGLRLIYFSYDVKMKEKGDIPEGYSVSREKKERFSLILESASTNQTSMYLCASSSRDRDKFFGPGTRLTVL.

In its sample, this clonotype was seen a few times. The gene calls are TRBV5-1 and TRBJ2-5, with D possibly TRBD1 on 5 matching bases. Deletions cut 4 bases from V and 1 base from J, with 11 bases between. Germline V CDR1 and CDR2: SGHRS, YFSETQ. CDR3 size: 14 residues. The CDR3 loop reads CASSNQGSQETQYF. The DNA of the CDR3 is TGCGCCAGCAGCAATCAGGGTTCCCAAGAGACCCAGTACTTC. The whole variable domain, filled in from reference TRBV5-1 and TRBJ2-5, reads KAGVTQTPRYLIKTRGQQVTLSCSPISGHRSVSWYQQTPGQGLQFLFEYFSETQRNKGNFPGRFSGRQFSNSRSEMNVSTLELGDSALYLCASSNQGSQETQYFGPGTRLLVL.

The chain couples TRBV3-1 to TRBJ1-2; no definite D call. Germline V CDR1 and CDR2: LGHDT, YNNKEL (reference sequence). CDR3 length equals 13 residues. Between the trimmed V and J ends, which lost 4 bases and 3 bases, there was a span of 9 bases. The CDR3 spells CASSRVEYYGYTF. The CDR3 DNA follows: TGTGCCAGCAGCCGCGTTGAATACTATGGCTACACCTTC.